The subject of this entry is one T cell receptor (beta chain). This record belongs to a study of PD-L1 blockade in urothelial cancer. Time point given: pretreatment peripheral blood. The protocol was immunoSEQ multiplex PCR, while the TCRdb copy is restricted to in-frame clones and leaves out a portion. This table holds around 130,000 clones, 70% to 85% found once. This material consisted of PBMCs, taken around atezolizumab (anti-PD-L1) treatment. The source is a man aged 45-60 years with urothelial cancer.

CDR3 sequence: CASSPGDRGGYTF. The CDR3 region has the DNA TGTGCCAGCAGTCCTGGGGACAGGGGCGGCTACACCTTC. The chain has TRBV28 and TRBJ1-2, with 10 positions matching TRBD1. CDR3 length equals 13 residues. V dropped 5 bases and J dropped 8; count of bases not matched to a gene: 5. Germline-derived CDR1 and CDR2 are MDHEN and SYDVKM.